The rows below give T cell receptor beta chains drawn from one sample of a study of CD8 T cells in Susac syndrome. TCRdb called the immunoSEQ multiplex PCR reads again in MiXCR, with one record for every CDR3 protein. The sample records around 300,000 distinct CDR3 sequences, 65% to 90% being singletons. Sequenced material: CD8+ T cells from PBMCs. The receptors shown here come from a human donor with multiple sclerosis. Both conserved end residues are part of each CDR3. The D gene is left open where the match is weak. A row's size may be missing; if present it is once, few, many or a size class.

.,.,TRBV11-2,TRBJ2-2,TGTGCCAGCAGCTTATCGCGCAGGGTCCACGGGGAGCTGTTTTTT,CASSLSRRVHGELFF
.,.,TRBV20-1,TRBJ2-1,TGCAGTGCTCTCACAGAAAGCTCCTACAATGAGCAGTTCTTC,CSALTESSYNEQFF
.,TRBD2,TRBV27,TRBJ2-5,TGTGCCAGCAGACCGGGACTAGCGGGAGGGCTGGAGACCCAGTACTTC,CASRPGLAGGLETQYF
.,.,TRBV5-1,TRBJ2-1,TGCGCCAGCAACCGGGACCTATCCCCCAATGAGCAGTTCTTC,CASNRDLSPNEQFF
.,.,TRBV30,TRBJ1-5,TGTGCCTGGAGTGGGTCAGGGGCTAGCAATCAGCCCCAGCATTTT,CAWSGSGASNQPQHF
.,.,TRBV7-3,TRBJ2-2,TGTGCCAGCAGCGGATCTGAGGGGACCGGGGAGCTGTTTTTT,CASSGSEGTGELFF
.,.,TRBV3-1,TRBJ2-7,TGTGCCAGCAGCCAAGAACAGCCTTACCCAATCTACGAGCAGTACTTC,CASSQEQPYPIYEQYF
few,TRBD2,TRBV11-2,TRBJ2-7,TGTGCCAGCAGCCCCGGCGTAGCGGGAGCCTCCTACGAGCAGTACTTC,CASSPGVAGASYEQYF
once,TRBD1,TRBV3-1,TRBJ2-7,TGTGCCAGCAGCCAAGATAGGACAGGGAACTCCTACGAGCAGTACTTC,CASSQDRTGNSYEQYF
.,TRBD2,TRBV9,TRBJ2-2,TGTGCCAGCAGCGCCCCCCGTCCTAGCGGGAGGGCCTTGTCTATCACCGGGGAGCTGTTTTTT,CASSAPRPSGRALSITGELFF
.,TRBD2,TRBV6-5,TRBJ2-7,TGTGCCAGCAGTTCCACCGGACTAGCGGGAAACGAGCAGTACTTC,CASSSTGLAGNEQYF
.,.,TRBV20-1,TRBJ1-2,TGCAGTGCTAGAGCAGGAGCTGAGGGCTACACCTTC,CSARAGAEGYTF
.,TRBD2,TRBV2,TRBJ2-3,TGTGCCAGCAGCTCGGGACTAGCGGGAACCACAGATACGCAGTATTTT,CASSSGLAGTTDTQYF
once,TRBD2,TRBV4-3,TRBJ2-7,TGCGCCAGCAGCCAAGCGGGAGGCCCCTCCTACGAGCAGTACTTC,CASSQAGGPSYEQYF
.,.,TRBV15,TRBJ2-5,TGTGCCACCAGCAGAGGGTCTTTCCAAGAGACCCAGTACTTC,CATSRGSFQETQYF
.,.,TRBV9,TRBJ2-2,TGTGCCAGCAGCGTAGGTACCGCCCCCGGGGAGCTGTTTTTT,CASSVGTAPGELFF
.,.,TRBV7-9,TRBJ2-7,TGTGCCAGCAGCCCGCGCGTTCGGTCCCCGAGCTCCTACGAGCAGTACTTC,CASSPRVRSPSSYEQYF
few,.,TRBV27,TRBJ2-7,TGTGCCAGCAGTTTAGTAGCTGGGGGTTACGAGCAGTACTTC,CASSLVAGGYEQYF
few,.,TRBV10-3,TRBJ2-7,TGTGCCATCAGTACGGGACGTCGCTACGAGCAGTACTTC,CAISTGRRYEQYF
.,.,TRBV20-1,TRBJ2-5,TGCAGTGCCCCCCCGCTGATCGAAGAGACCCAGTACTTC,CSAPPLIEETQYF
.,TRBD2,TRBV11-2,TRBJ2-1,TGTGCCAGCAGCCGCCGACCGGCCCCCCCGACGGGAGGCAATGAGCAGTTCTTC,CASSRRPAPPTGGNEQFF
.,TRBD1,TRBV6-5,TRBJ2-1,TGTGCCAGCAGCCGTTGGACAGGGGGCGATGAGCAGTTCTTC,CASSRWTGGDEQFF
.,.,TRBV5-4,TRBJ1-2,TGTGCCAGCAGCCTGTCGGGACTGATGAACTATGGCTACACCTTC,CASSLSGLMNYGYTF
.,.,TRBV28,TRBJ2-7,TGTGCCAGCTCGTCAGGCCACGAGCAGTACTTC,CASSSGHEQYF
.,.,TRBV7-9,TRBJ1-1,TGTGCCAGCAGCTTAGGTGGGACGGGCACTGAAGCTTTCTTT,CASSLGGTGTEAFF
.,.,TRBV30,TRBJ1-1,TGTGCCTGGAGTGCCTCTTGGAACACTGAAGCTTTCTTT,CAWSASWNTEAFF
.,TRBD2,TRBV29-1,TRBJ2-1,TGCAGCGTTGAAGAAACTCCCCGGGGGGGGAGGACCTACAATGAGCAGTTCTTC,CSVEETPRGGRTYNEQFF
.,TRBD2,TRBV24-1,TRBJ2-5,TGTGCCACCAGTGATTTTACGGGGGGGCGGGAGACCCAGTACTTC,CATSDFTGGRETQYF
few,TRBD2,TRBV4-1,TRBJ2-7,TGCGCCAGCAGCCAAGAATGGCTAGCGGGATACGAGCAGTACTTC,CASSQEWLAGYEQYF
.,TRBD2,TRBV27,TRBJ2-1,TGTGCCAGCAGTTTCCTAGCGGGGGACAATGAGCAGTTCTTC,CASSFLAGDNEQFF
.,.,TRBV21-1,TRBJ1-1,TGTGCCAGCAGCAACGATGCTCGGACCCCCGGCGCAGCTTTCTTT,CASSNDARTPGAAFF
once,TRBD2,TRBV4-3,TRBJ2-1,TGCGCCAGCAGCCAAGATCTAGCGGGAGCGGGCTGGGAGCAGTTCTTC,CASSQDLAGAGWEQFF
.,.,TRBV25-1,TRBJ1-2,TGTGCCAGCAGTGACGGCCCCTATGGCTACACCTTC,CASSDGPYGYTF
.,.,TRBV19,TRBJ2-7,TGTGCCAGTAGTCCACGACTGGCCTCCTACGAGCAGTACTTC,CASSPRLASYEQYF
.,TRBD1,TRBV20-1,TRBJ1-5,TGCAGTGCCCCGGACAGGGGACCGAACCCCCATAGCAATCAGCCCCAGCATTTT,CSAPDRGPNPHSNQPQHF
.,TRBD1,TRBV6-1,TRBJ1-4,TGTGCCAGCAGTGCGGGACAGGGAATGGTCTTTGAAAAACTGTTTTTT,CASSAGQGMVFEKLFF
.,TRBD1,TRBV25-1,TRBJ2-1,TGTGCCAGCTCGCCCGGACAGGGGGACAATGAGCAGTTCTTC,CASSPGQGDNEQFF
.,.,TRBV6-5,TRBJ2-1,TGTGCCAGCAGTAGACTTGGAGACAATGAGCAGTTCTTC,CASSRLGDNEQFF
once,.,TRBV10-3,TRBJ2-5,TGTGCCATCAGTGAGGCCCACCAAGAGACCCAGTACTTC,CAISEAHQETQYF
.,.,TRBV4-3,TRBJ1-1,TGCGCCAGCAGCCAAGAAGATCTCATGAACACTGAAGCTTTCTTT,CASSQEDLMNTEAFF
.,.,TRBV12-3/TRBV12-4,TRBJ2-7,TGTGCCAGCAGTCCACCCCCCAGAGACGAGCAGTACTTC,CASSPPPRDEQYF
.,.,TRBV9,TRBJ1-3,TGTGCCAGCAGCCCCTTCTATGGAAACACCATATATTTT,CASSPFYGNTIYF
.,.,TRBV6-1,TRBJ2-5,TGTGCCAGCAAGGAGACCCAAGAGACCCAGTACTTC,CASKETQETQYF